Included here is one T cell receptor beta chain sequence, with context. This clone was seen a handful of times. No cognate antigen has been identified for it. No quality values exist for individual bases; no much larger clone is one base distant. Other DNA sequences in this sample translate to the same CDR3. This entry belongs to a study of shared clonotypes between healthy human individuals (dated by TCRdb to the early 2020s). Regarding the study in general: A few men and two women, aged 18 to 49 years, made up the cohort. Per donor, three plates each were used for CD4 naive and CD4 memory, two for CD8 naive, and one for CD8 memory. To estimate repertoire size and how much clonotypes are shared between individuals, the study performed deep sequencing of blood TCR repertoires from roughly five healthy adults. To increase sequencing depth and limit assay-specific biases, different laboratories used diverse techniques to prepare libraries and sequence TCR repertoires. Leukapheresis yielded between about 0.8 and 9.5 billion PBMCs per donor.

Taken from the germline V gene (reference sequence), the CDR1 and CDR2 loops are SEHNR and FQNEAQ. Inclusive of the bounding cysteine and phenylalanine, the CDR3 is 13 residues long. The DNA shown is the 39-base CDR3, in frame from base 1. V is reduced by 6 bases and J by 3 bases, leaving a spacing of 12 bases between them. Using the deep immunoSEQ assay, multiplex PCR amplified TCR CDR3 regions from genomic DNA. Extracted genomic DNA from each cell subset was distributed evenly across all wells of several immunoSEQ 96-well plates, and each plate was treated as a replicate. For sorted subsets, around 200 ng genomic DNA, equal to some 28,000 T cell genomes, was loaded into each replicate PCR. Purified libraries were measured with a Qubit 3.0 fluorometer, size-checked on a Bioanalyzer 2100, and measured again with the KAPA Library Quantification kit. Every immunoSEQ 96-well plate was sequenced on a separate single-read 150-cycle Illumina NextSeq 550 flow cell. The authors' analysis ran thus. Because the immunoSEQ output included only junctional sequences and no quality scores, the filtering could not be the same as the filtering used for full-length reads. Sequences were annotated with PyIR, a Python wrapper for IgBLAST v1.9, using IMGT germline references to assign V/J genes and CDR3. Reads were removed for weak V/J assignments (E-value above 1e-6), missing CDR3, stop codons, out-of-frame junctions, or ambiguous translated residues. A V3J clonotype was defined by an identical inferred V gene, J gene, and CDR3 amino acid sequence. Percentage overlap between repertoires was computed as shared unique clonotypes divided by the size of the smaller repertoire. Repertoire richness was assessed with RTK rarefaction, the Chao1 estimator, and Recon v2.1 estimates of unobserved clonotypes. For all TCRbeta clonotypes obtained by the gDNA method from a few donors, generation probabilities were computed with OLGA. Imported from immuneACCESS, the table was reduced by TCRdb to in-frame sequences with V and J called. These copies leave out some clones; in studies compared against another copy, an unresolved V gene accounts for under half, and the cause of the remainder is not known. V, J and clone size derive from that table, while D and trimming were established from the DNA sequence. In this sample the table shows some 2 million clones, about 95% of which occur a single time. The top ten clones comprise around 1.2% of the sample.

CD8 naive samples were CD45RO-negative cells positively selected for CCR7, giving a CD45RA+CCR7+ population that excluded TemRA cells. The donors were healthy, HIV-negative adults who had no recently reported acute infections or vaccinations. Every donor was a Caucasian adult living in Nashville, Tennessee, USA. Blood was obtained by leukapheresis, after which PBMCs were separated by Ficoll-Histopaque density gradient centrifugation and cryopreserved in liquid nitrogen vapor phase. Purity and quantity of every magnetically sorted T cell population were checked by analytical flow cytometry. From each sorted fraction, genomic DNA was isolated and quantified by UV absorbance on a Nanodrop 2000c. Broader findings and caveats from the paper: Because the study included only a small number of donors, the genetic and exposure-history diversity represented was limited. Only blood was sampled, and tissue TCR repertoires likely differ from those in blood. Clonotypes shared by all four sorted-subset donors showed higher generation probabilities than non-shared clonotypes. Naive subsets generally had larger estimated clonotype richness than memory subsets did. Sharing across four donors was observed for around 5% of naive CD4, over 3% of naive CD8, around 2.5% of memory CD4, and 0.4% of memory CD8 clonotypes. Rarefaction of sorted-subset datasets indicated incomplete sequencing despite the large sequencing depth. Based on pairwise subsampling, the degree of clonotype sharing among donors was expected to be affected by sequencing depth.

The sequenced material came from naive CD8+ T cells sorted from blood. This sample's cell subset or site label indicates: CD45RA+CCR7+. The receptor comes from a man between 18 and 29 years old in good health. The sequence joins TRBV7-9 to TRBJ2-7; possibly the D gene is TRBD2, per 5 matching bases. The CDR3 region reads CASSLGLLYEQYF. The nucleotides read TGTGCCAGCAGTCTTGGACTTCTCTACGAGCAGTACTTC.